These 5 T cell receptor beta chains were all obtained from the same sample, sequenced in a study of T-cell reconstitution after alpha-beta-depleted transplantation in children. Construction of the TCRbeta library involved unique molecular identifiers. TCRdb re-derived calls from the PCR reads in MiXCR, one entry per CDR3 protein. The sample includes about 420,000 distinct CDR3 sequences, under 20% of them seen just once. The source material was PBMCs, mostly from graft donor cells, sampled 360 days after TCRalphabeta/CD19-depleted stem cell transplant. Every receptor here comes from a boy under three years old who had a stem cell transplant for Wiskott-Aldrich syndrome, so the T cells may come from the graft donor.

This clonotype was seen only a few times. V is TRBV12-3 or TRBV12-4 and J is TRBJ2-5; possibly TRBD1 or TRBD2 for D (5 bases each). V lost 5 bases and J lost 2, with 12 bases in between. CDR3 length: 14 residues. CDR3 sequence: CASSGTRAQETQYF. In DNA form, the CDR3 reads TGTGCCAGCAGTGGGACGAGGGCTCAAGAGACCCAGTACTTC.

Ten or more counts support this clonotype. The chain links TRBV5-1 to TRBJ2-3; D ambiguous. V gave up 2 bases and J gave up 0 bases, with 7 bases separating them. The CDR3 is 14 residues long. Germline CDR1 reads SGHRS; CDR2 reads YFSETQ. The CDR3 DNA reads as TGCGCCAGCAGCTTAGGGAAAAGCACAGATACGCAGTATTTT. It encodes CASSLGKSTDTQYF.

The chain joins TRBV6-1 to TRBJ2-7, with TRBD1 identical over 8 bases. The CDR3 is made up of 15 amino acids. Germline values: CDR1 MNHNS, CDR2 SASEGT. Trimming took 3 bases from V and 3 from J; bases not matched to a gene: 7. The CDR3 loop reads CASSEAGTGHYEQYF. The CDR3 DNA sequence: TGTGCCAGCAGTGAGGCCGGGACAGGACACTACGAGCAGTACTTC.

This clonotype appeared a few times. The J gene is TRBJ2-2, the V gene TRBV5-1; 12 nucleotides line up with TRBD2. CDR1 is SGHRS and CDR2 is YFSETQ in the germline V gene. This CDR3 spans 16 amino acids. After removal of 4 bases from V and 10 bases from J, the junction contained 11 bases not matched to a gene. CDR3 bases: TGCGCCAGCAGCCTCCGACTAGCGGGAGTCTCGGCGGAGCTGTTTTTT. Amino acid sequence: CASSLRLAGVSAELFF.

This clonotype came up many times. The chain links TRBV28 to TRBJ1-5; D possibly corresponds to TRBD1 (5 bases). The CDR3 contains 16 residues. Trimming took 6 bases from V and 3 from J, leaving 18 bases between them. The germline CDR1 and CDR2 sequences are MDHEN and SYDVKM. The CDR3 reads CASSLPSGRINQPQHF. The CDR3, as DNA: TGTGCCAGCAGCCTGCCCTCGGGACGGATCAATCAGCCCCAGCATTTT.